This T cell receptor beta chain is drawn from a study of a mutant IDH1 vaccine in newly diagnosed glioma. Study details: Of treated patients, around 62% were men and 37.5% women, averaging about 40 years. Patients arrived already treated with radiotherapy, temozolomide, or both, most having had both.

Produced via immunoSEQ multiplex PCR; TCRdb's table is partial and in-frame only. This sample has around 54,000 clones, with roughly 80% found just once. This clone was counted a few times. The sample's time point: baseline, week 1 (first vaccination visit). Indicated treatment: pre-vaccination baseline after standard-of-care therapy. Donors' newly diagnosed IDH1-mutant WHO grade 3 or 4 astrocytomas lacked nuclear ATRX. Looked up from germline, CDR1 is SGHNT and CDR2 is YENEEA. V lost 6 bases and J lost 5, with 13 bases in between. CDR3 length equals 13 residues. Source: PBMCs, taken from a glioma patient treated with radiotherapy, temozolomide or both. This receptor was obtained from a man aged 18 to 29 with glioma. The chain couples TRBV11-3 to TRBJ2-5; D is possibly TRBD2 (5 bases). CDR3 loop: CASSLIATETQYF. The CDR3 nucleotides are TGTGCCAGCAGTTTAATAGCGACGGAGACCCAGTACTTC.